This T cell receptor (beta chain) came from a study of blood T cell repertoires in COVID-19 (dated by TCRdb to about 2020). Notes on the research overall: Recovered participants in ImmuneRACE Cohort 3 were defined as having two consecutive negative NP/OP PCR tests, clearance from a healthcare professional, or resolution of symptoms. Samples came from the ongoing ImmuneRACE study (first 160 participants) plus 1,254 subjects from 6 global collaborators. The sample metadata nearly always contained a de-identified subject ID, COVID-19 status, age in years and sex. Collaborator samples came from the United States, Italy and Spain and covered acute and convalescent phases of COVID-19. The material from the prospective study consisted of cDNA or gDNA derived from T cells, B-cell-depleted T cells, or PBMCs. Deeply sampled blood TCRbeta repertoires from subjects exposed to, actively infected with, or recovered from COVID-19 were included in the dataset. HLA class I and class II types, where available, came from metadata supplied by the sample provider rather than from assay-based typing. A freely available public database, intended as a resource for researchers studying the immune response to SARS-CoV-2, is where the repertoires were released. Points the paper makes about the study in general: How much clinical and demographic metadata was included differed by source and by participant, and the metadata was provided uncurated.

For this clone: This clone's antigen is unknown. It has no much larger one-base neighbor in the sample; base qualities were not kept.

TCRbeta CDR3 regions were amplified from genomic DNA using the immunoSEQ Assay, a bias-controlled multiplex PCR. Concerning the study's data processing: The number of nucleated cells in each sample was estimated by amplification of reference gene primers within the assay. To quantify the absolute abundance of each unique TCRbeta CDR3 rearrangement, sequence reads were collapsed and filtered. For each sample, productive Simpson clonality was calculated as the square root of Simpson's diversity index over productive rearrangements. What TCRdb holds here is the immuneACCESS table cut down to in-frame rearrangements. Part of the clones is not present; checked against another copy, under half of the missing clones reflect an unresolved V gene, and the others are unexplained. From that table come the V and J calls and clone size; the DNA was used to work out D and trimming. In all, the sample holds over 130,000 clones, and 75% to 90% of those were seen once. The ten largest clones take up roughly 4% of the sample.

V and J are trimmed by 5 bases and 8 bases, and the gene matches miss 17 bases of the junction. CDR1 and CDR2, looked up from the germline V gene, are MNHEY and SVGEGT. The CDR3 spans 16 residues, from the cysteine through the phenylalanine. The retained sequence is limited to the CDR3, 48 bases, with the frame set at the first base. Enrolling through a virtual design, the prospective study's participants ranged in age from about 18 to 100 years and lived across 24 United States geographic areas. Cohort assignment in the prospective study relied on participant-reported clinical history from a screening survey and a study questionnaire. Mobile phlebotomists in the prospective study collected whole blood, serum and a nasopharyngeal or oropharyngeal swab from every participant. Prospective study participants could optionally give additional blood draws and questionnaires over an approximately two-month period. Prospective study blood samples were shipped either frozen or at room temperature before DNA extraction.

The chain links TRBV6-2 or TRBV6-3 with TRBJ1-2; 7 junctional bases match TRBD1. The specimen sequenced was PBMCs or T cells enriched from blood (not recorded which). This TCR derives from a man aged 50-59 years in a cohort exposed to, infected with or recovered from COVID-19 (not recorded which). CDR3 region: CASSHALTGPYGGYTF. The sequenced DNA: TGTGCCAGCAGTCACGCCCTGACAGGGCCCTATGGAGGCTACACCTTC.